This is a list of T cell receptor beta chains from one sample in a study of cytomegalovirus exposure and HLA in healthy donors. The protocol was immunoSEQ multiplex PCR, while the TCRdb copy is restricted to in-frame clones and leaves out a portion. Of roughly 80,000 clones in the sample, roughly four fifths were seen once. The sequenced sample was PBMCs. Receptors originate from a woman between 25 and 40 years old in good health and CMV-seronegative. The CDR3 runs from the conserved cysteine through the conserved F or W. D genes are given only for firm matches. Clone size is shown for a subset of rows, as once, few, many or a class of expanded clone.

j_gene: TRBJ1-3; abundance: .; len: 14; v_gene: TRBV5-1; d_gene: TRBD1; CDR3nt: TGCGCCAGCAGCCAAGGGACAGACGGAAACACCATATATTTT; CDR3aa: CASSQGTDGNTIYF
j_gene: TRBJ1-5; abundance: .; len: 15; v_gene: TRBV5-4; d_gene: TRBD1; CDR3nt: TGTGCCAGCAGCTTGGCCGGGACAGAAAATCAGCCCCAGCATTTT; CDR3aa: CASSLAGTENQPQHF
j_gene: TRBJ2-1; abundance: few; len: 17; v_gene: TRBV4-3; d_gene: TRBD2; CDR3nt: TGCGCCAGCAGCCTCGGGACTAGCCATACCAAATACAATGAGCAGTTCTTC; CDR3aa: CASSLGTSHTKYNEQFF
j_gene: TRBJ2-1; abundance: few; len: 11; v_gene: TRBV29-1; d_gene: .; CDR3nt: TGCAGCGTTGAGGCAGGGTTTGAGCAGTTCTTC; CDR3aa: CSVEAGFEQFF
j_gene: TRBJ2-7; abundance: .; len: 14; v_gene: TRBV7-2; d_gene: TRBD1; CDR3nt: TGTGCCAGCAGCTCCACCGATAGGGGGCACGAGCAGTACTTC; CDR3aa: CASSSTDRGHEQYF
j_gene: TRBJ1-2; abundance: .; len: 15; v_gene: TRBV2; d_gene: TRBD1; CDR3nt: TGTGCCAGCAGTGAACCCTACGGACAGGGGAAAGGCTACACCTTC; CDR3aa: CASSEPYGQGKGYTF
j_gene: TRBJ2-3; abundance: .; len: 13; v_gene: TRBV11-1; d_gene: TRBD1; CDR3nt: TGTGCCAGCAGCAGTACAGGGGGCGATACGCAGTATTTT; CDR3aa: CASSSTGGDTQYF
j_gene: TRBJ2-7; abundance: .; len: 16; v_gene: TRBV7-9; d_gene: TRBD1; CDR3nt: TGTGCCAGCAGCTTAGCGTTGGGACAGGGGGCGCGGGAGCAGTACTTC; CDR3aa: CASSLALGQGAREQYF
j_gene: TRBJ1-2; abundance: .; len: 11; v_gene: TRBV20-1; d_gene: .; CDR3nt: TGCAGTGCTCCTTTTAACTATGGCTACACCTTC; CDR3aa: CSAPFNYGYTF
j_gene: TRBJ2-7; abundance: once; len: 15; v_gene: TRBV5-1; d_gene: TRBD1; CDR3nt: TGCGCCAGCGCAAAGGCAGGGGGTGGGCTCTACGAGCAGTACTTC; CDR3aa: CASAKAGGGLYEQYF
j_gene: TRBJ1-2; abundance: once; len: 13; v_gene: TRBV19; d_gene: .; CDR3nt: TGTGCCAGTAGTACCCGGACAGCCTATGGCTACACCTTC; CDR3aa: CASSTRTAYGYTF
j_gene: TRBJ1-5; abundance: .; len: 13; v_gene: TRBV5-1; d_gene: .; CDR3nt: TGCGCCAGCAGCTTGGGTGACTCCCAGCCCCAGCATTTT; CDR3aa: CASSLGDSQPQHF
j_gene: TRBJ1-2; abundance: .; len: 12; v_gene: TRBV27; d_gene: TRBD1; CDR3nt: TGTGCCAGCAGGGGACAGGGCCCTGGCTACACCTTC; CDR3aa: CASRGQGPGYTF
j_gene: TRBJ1-5; abundance: .; len: 14; v_gene: TRBV29-1; d_gene: .; CDR3nt: TGCAGCGTTGAAGACGAGGTCCCGTTCGGGCCCCAGCATTTT; CDR3aa: CSVEDEVPFGPQHF
j_gene: TRBJ2-7; abundance: .; len: 15; v_gene: TRBV6-5; d_gene: TRBD2; CDR3nt: TGTGCCAGCAGTCCAGACGGGACTAGCGGTTACGAGCAGTACTTC; CDR3aa: CASSPDGTSGYEQYF
j_gene: TRBJ2-3; abundance: few; len: 17; v_gene: TRBV4-1; d_gene: TRBD2; CDR3nt: TGCGCCAGCAGTCCCTACGGGGCGGGAGGATCCACAGATACGCAGTATTTT; CDR3aa: CASSPYGAGGSTDTQYF
j_gene: TRBJ2-7; abundance: .; len: 14; v_gene: TRBV18; d_gene: .; CDR3nt: TGTGCCAGCTCACCAGGGACTGATTCCTACGAGCAGTACTTC; CDR3aa: CASSPGTDSYEQYF
j_gene: TRBJ1-5; abundance: .; len: 13; v_gene: TRBV7-2; d_gene: .; CDR3nt: TGTGCCAGCAGCTTGCAGGGCGTCCAGCCCCAGCATTTT; CDR3aa: CASSLQGVQPQHF
j_gene: TRBJ2-7; abundance: .; len: 14; v_gene: TRBV18; d_gene: TRBD2; CDR3nt: TGTGCCAGCTCACTCACGCGGGAGGGCCACGAGCAGTACTTC; CDR3aa: CASSLTREGHEQYF
j_gene: TRBJ1-1; abundance: .; len: 15; v_gene: TRBV4-3; d_gene: TRBD1; CDR3nt: TGCGCCAGCAGCCACATGGACAGGGGGAACACTGAAGCTTTCTTT; CDR3aa: CASSHMDRGNTEAFF
j_gene: TRBJ2-7; abundance: few; len: 15; v_gene: TRBV7-8; d_gene: TRBD1; CDR3nt: TGTGCCACTAAAAGGGCGGGACAGGGCGCCGCCGAGCAGTACTTC; CDR3aa: CATKRAGQGAAEQYF
j_gene: TRBJ1-5; abundance: few; len: 15; v_gene: TRBV5-8; d_gene: .; CDR3nt: TGTGCCAGCAGCCCCTCGGGCAGGGGAAATCAGCCCCAGCATTTT; CDR3aa: CASSPSGRGNQPQHF
j_gene: TRBJ2-2; abundance: .; len: 14; v_gene: TRBV5-4; d_gene: TRBD1; CDR3nt: TGTGCCAGCAGCCCAAGGACAGGGATCGGGGAGCTGTTTTTT; CDR3aa: CASSPRTGIGELFF
j_gene: TRBJ1-6; abundance: once; len: 12; v_gene: TRBV10-1; d_gene: .; CDR3nt: TGCGCCAGCAGTCCACCCGGCGGAACCCTCCACTTT; CDR3aa: CASSPPGGTLHF
j_gene: TRBJ2-1; abundance: .; len: 16; v_gene: TRBV15; d_gene: TRBD1; CDR3nt: TGTGCCACCAGCAGAGATAGGGGACAGGGAGGAGATGAGCAGTTCTTC; CDR3aa: CATSRDRGQGGDEQFF
j_gene: TRBJ1-2; abundance: few; len: 14; v_gene: TRBV4-3; d_gene: .; CDR3nt: TGCGCCAGCAGCCAAGATCCCCCTTTTAGTATTCACACCTTC; CDR3aa: CASSQDPPFSIHTF
j_gene: TRBJ1-2; abundance: .; len: 14; v_gene: TRBV15; d_gene: .; CDR3nt: TGTGCCACCAGCAGGGGACACCCTAACTATGGCTACACCTTC; CDR3aa: CATSRGHPNYGYTF
j_gene: TRBJ2-3; abundance: .; len: 20; v_gene: TRBV28; d_gene: TRBD2; CDR3nt: TGTGCCAGCAGTATATTTCGAACGAGGGGCGGGAGGGCCAATGGAGATACGCAGTATTTT; CDR3aa: CASSIFRTRGGRANGDTQYF
j_gene: TRBJ2-7; abundance: once; len: 14; v_gene: TRBV9; d_gene: .; CDR3nt: TGTGCCAGCAGCGTAGGGAGTGTGCCCTACGAGCAGTACTTC; CDR3aa: CASSVGSVPYEQYF
j_gene: TRBJ2-7; abundance: .; len: 16; v_gene: TRBV7-9; d_gene: TRBD1; CDR3nt: TGTTCCAGCAGCACCCGACAGGGGCCTCTTTCCTACGAGCAGTACTTC; CDR3aa: CSSSTRQGPLSYEQYF
j_gene: TRBJ2-1; abundance: .; len: 15; v_gene: TRBV9; d_gene: TRBD1; CDR3nt: TGTGCCAGCAGCGTAGATCGGGGACAGTACAATGAGCAGTTCTTC; CDR3aa: CASSVDRGQYNEQFF
j_gene: TRBJ2-1; abundance: .; len: 15; v_gene: TRBV5-1; d_gene: TRBD1; CDR3nt: TGCGCCAGCAGCTTACAGGGGGCGGCCTACAATGAGCAGTTCTTC; CDR3aa: CASSLQGAAYNEQFF
j_gene: TRBJ2-6; abundance: once; len: 16; v_gene: TRBV5-4; d_gene: TRBD2; CDR3nt: TGTGCCAGCAGCTTGGGTGGGGGGGAAGGGGCCAACGTCCTGACTTTC; CDR3aa: CASSLGGGEGANVLTF
j_gene: TRBJ1-1; abundance: .; len: 13; v_gene: TRBV6-5; d_gene: .; CDR3nt: TGTGCCAGCAGTTACTGGATGGGAGCTGAAGCTTTCTTT; CDR3aa: CASSYWMGAEAFF
j_gene: TRBJ2-1; abundance: few; len: 11; v_gene: TRBV9; d_gene: TRBD2; CDR3nt: TGTGCGCGGGAGTACTACAATGAGCAGTTCTTC; CDR3aa: CAREYYNEQFF
j_gene: TRBJ2-1; abundance: .; len: 14; v_gene: TRBV9; d_gene: TRBD2; CDR3nt: TGTGCCAGCAGCGGCGGGAGGGCCGTCGATGAGCAGTTCTTC; CDR3aa: CASSGGRAVDEQFF
j_gene: TRBJ2-3; abundance: few; len: 17; v_gene: TRBV27; d_gene: .; CDR3nt: TGTGCCAGCAGTTTCCAGCGCCGGGCAGGGGTCGCAGATACGCAGTATTTT; CDR3aa: CASSFQRRAGVADTQYF
j_gene: TRBJ1-3; abundance: .; len: 13; v_gene: TRBV30; d_gene: .; CDR3nt: TGTGCCTGGAATCGGCAGGGTGGAAACACCATATATTTT; CDR3aa: CAWNRQGGNTIYF
j_gene: TRBJ2-7; abundance: .; len: 14; v_gene: TRBV10-2; d_gene: .; CDR3nt: TGCGCCAGCAGTGAGCCCGGACTACCCTACGAGCAGTACTTC; CDR3aa: CASSEPGLPYEQYF
j_gene: TRBJ2-3; abundance: .; len: 17; v_gene: TRBV28; d_gene: .; CDR3nt: TGTGCCAGCCATACCATTTTAGGTGGGGGGGCAATTGATACGCAGTATTTT; CDR3aa: CASHTILGGGAIDTQYF
j_gene: TRBJ2-7; abundance: .; len: 13; v_gene: TRBV2; d_gene: .; CDR3nt: TGTGCCAGCAGTCTAAGCCCTCAGGGCGAGCAGTACTTC; CDR3aa: CASSLSPQGEQYF
j_gene: TRBJ2-3; abundance: .; len: 13; v_gene: TRBV19; d_gene: .; CDR3nt: TGTGCCAGTACTGGGCTAGCCCCTGCTACGCAGTATTTT; CDR3aa: CASTGLAPATQYF
j_gene: TRBJ2-2; abundance: .; len: 16; v_gene: TRBV7-7; d_gene: TRBD2; CDR3nt: TGTGCTAGCAGCTTAGTCCCTAGCGGTGACACCGGGGAGCTGTTTTTT; CDR3aa: CASSLVPSGDTGELFF
j_gene: TRBJ2-3; abundance: once; len: 15; v_gene: TRBV2; d_gene: TRBD2; CDR3nt: TGTGCCAGCAGTTCCTCTAGCGGGAGCACAGATACGCAGTATTTT; CDR3aa: CASSSSSGSTDTQYF
j_gene: TRBJ2-5; abundance: once; len: 12; v_gene: TRBV6-6; d_gene: .; CDR3nt: TGTGTCAGCAGTTTCGGTCAAGAGACCCAGTACTTC; CDR3aa: CVSSFGQETQYF
j_gene: TRBJ2-1; abundance: .; len: 16; v_gene: TRBV29-1; d_gene: TRBD2; CDR3nt: TGCAGCGCTGGGACTAGCGGGAGGGCTGGCTACAATGAGCAGTTCTTC; CDR3aa: CSAGTSGRAGYNEQFF
j_gene: TRBJ1-2; abundance: .; len: 13; v_gene: TRBV27; d_gene: .; CDR3nt: TGTGCCAGCAGCCTGGAGGGAAACTATGGCTACACCTTC; CDR3aa: CASSLEGNYGYTF
j_gene: TRBJ2-7; abundance: .; len: 23; v_gene: TRBV9; d_gene: TRBD2; CDR3nt: TGTGCCAGCAGCGTAGTATTAACCGATCGAGGACTAGCGGCCGAGAGGAGCTCCTACGAGCAGTACTTC; CDR3aa: CASSVVLTDRGLAAERSSYEQYF
j_gene: TRBJ1-1; abundance: .; len: 16; v_gene: TRBV28; d_gene: .; CDR3nt: TGTGCCAGCAGTTTAGAAGCAGGGTCAAAGAACACTGAAGCTTTCTTT; CDR3aa: CASSLEAGSKNTEAFF
j_gene: TRBJ1-1; abundance: .; len: 14; v_gene: TRBV7-8; d_gene: .; CDR3nt: TGTGCCAGCAGCTTAGCGGGGGGGAACACTGAAGCTTTCTTT; CDR3aa: CASSLAGGNTEAFF
j_gene: TRBJ2-7; abundance: .; len: 12; v_gene: TRBV7-3; d_gene: TRBD1; CDR3nt: TGTGCCAGCAGCCAACAGGGGTACGAGCAGTACTTC; CDR3aa: CASSQQGYEQYF
j_gene: TRBJ1-1; abundance: .; len: 14; v_gene: TRBV19; d_gene: TRBD1; CDR3nt: TGTGCCAGTAGTATACGGCAGGGGGGCACTGAAGCTTTCTTT; CDR3aa: CASSIRQGGTEAFF
j_gene: TRBJ2-7; abundance: .; len: 15; v_gene: TRBV5-4; d_gene: .; CDR3nt: TGTGCCAGCAGCCCAAAGACTAATCCACTAGGGGAGCAGTACTTC; CDR3aa: CASSPKTNPLGEQYF
j_gene: TRBJ2-5; abundance: .; len: 16; v_gene: TRBV5-1; d_gene: TRBD1; CDR3nt: TGCGCCAGCAGCTTGAGACAGGGGGGAGGCCAAGAGACCCAGTACTTC; CDR3aa: CASSLRQGGGQETQYF
j_gene: TRBJ2-7; abundance: .; len: 14; v_gene: TRBV5-1; d_gene: TRBD2; CDR3nt: TGCGCCAGCAGCACGGGGGGGACGACCTACGAGCAGTACTTC; CDR3aa: CASSTGGTTYEQYF
j_gene: TRBJ1-3; abundance: once; len: 15; v_gene: TRBV27; d_gene: .; CDR3nt: TGTGCCAGCAGTTCCGGAGGTACCTTTGGAAACACCATATATTTT; CDR3aa: CASSSGGTFGNTIYF
j_gene: TRBJ2-3; abundance: .; len: 14; v_gene: TRBV29-1; d_gene: TRBD1; CDR3nt: TGCAGCGTCCTGGACAGGAAGAGGACAGATACGCAGTATTTT; CDR3aa: CSVLDRKRTDTQYF
j_gene: TRBJ2-7; abundance: .; len: 18; v_gene: TRBV2; d_gene: .; CDR3nt: TGTGCCAGCAGTGGGCTAGCGGGACTAACAGGGGGATCCTACGAGCAGTACTTC; CDR3aa: CASSGLAGLTGGSYEQYF